The 21 T cell receptor beta chains below come from one sample, sequenced in a study of cytomegalovirus exposure and HLA in healthy donors. Generated by immunoSEQ multiplex PCR, the TCRdb table keeps only in-frame clones and is missing some. The sample lists about 150,000 clones, approximately 80% occurring once. Sequencing input: PBMCs. The receptors come from a man between 25 and 39 years old in good health and CMV-seropositive.

The chain joins TRBV19 to TRBJ1-1, with TRBD1 matching 8 bases. CDR1 is LNHDA, CDR2 SQIVND, per germline (reference sequence). The CDR3 is made up of 15 amino acids. After removal of 5 bases from V and 0 bases from J, the junction contained 5 bases not matched to a gene. The CDR3 spells CASSPWTGLNTEAFF. The DNA for the CDR3 is TGTGCCAGTAGTCCTTGGACAGGGCTGAACACTGAAGCTTTCTTT.

The chain combines TRBV7-2 with TRBJ2-3; D call uncertain. CDR1 is SGHTA and CDR2 is FQGNSA in the germline V gene. Trimming took off 1 base at V and 2 bases at J, with 7 bases between the two ends. CDR3 size: 14 residues. CDR3 sequence: CASSLEWATDTQYF. In DNA, the CDR3 is TGTGCCAGCAGCTTAGAGTGGGCCACAGATACGCAGTATTTT. Full variable domain (missing parts from reference TRBV7-2 and TRBJ2-3): GAGVSQSPSNKVTEKGKDVELRCDPISGHTALYWYRQSLGQGLEFLIYFQGNSAPDKSGLPSDRFSAERTGGSVSTLTIQRTQQEDSAVYLCASSLEWATDTQYFGPGTRLTVL.

This chain links TRBV6-6 with TRBJ2-7; D possibly corresponds to TRBD1 (6 bases). In germline, CDR1 is MNHNY, CDR2 SVGAGI (reference sequence). The CDR3 sequence is 16 residues long. V was clipped by 5 bases and J by 0 bases, with 17 bases between them. CDR3 in DNA: TGTGCCAGCAGTGGGACCGGGACAAATCCCTCCTACGAGCAGTACTTC. Protein sequence: CASSGTGTNPSYEQYF.

This clone showed up just a few times. The J gene is TRBJ2-7, the V gene TRBV29-1, with TRBD2 matching over 8 bases. J was trimmed by 0 bases and V by 5 bases; bases with no gene match: 9. Per the germline V gene, CDR1 is SQVTM and CDR2 is ANQGSEA. The CDR3 has 15 amino acids. The CDR3 loop is CSVWGSLAGSYEQYF. The CDR3 DNA sequence: TGCAGCGTTTGGGGGAGTCTAGCGGGCTCCTACGAGCAGTACTTC.

The chain uses TRBV6-6 and TRBJ2-1; 9 bases align to TRBD1. Germline CDR1 and CDR2: MNHNY and SVGAGI (reference sequence). V lost 4 bases, J lost 8 bases, and 3 bases stayed unmatched. The CDR3 is 13 amino acids. CDR3 protein: CASSSRTGDEQFF. The CDR3, as DNA: TGTGCCAGCAGTTCCAGGACAGGGGATGAGCAGTTCTTC.

This chain joins TRBV6-6 and TRBJ1-2; no definite D call. The CDR3 contains 14 residues. Trimming cost V 5 bases and J 0 bases, with 10 bases left between them. Germline V gene data show CDR1 as MNHNY and CDR2 as SVGAGI (reference sequence). DNA of the CDR3: TGTGCCAGCAGTCTTCTCGGGGCTAACTATGGCTACACCTTC. It translates to CASSLLGANYGYTF.

This clone was detected once. The gene calls are TRBV5-1 and TRBJ1-1; D may be TRBD1 (6 bases). Trimming removed 2 bases from V and 0 bases from J, with 14 bases in between. The germline V gene has CDR1 SGHRS and CDR2 YFSETQ. The CDR3 length is 16 residues. The CDR3 region is CASSLTGQALNTEAFF. For the CDR3, the DNA is TGCGCCAGCAGCTTAACAGGGCAGGCGTTGAACACTGAAGCTTTCTTT.

This chain joins TRBV29-1 and TRBJ1-1; perhaps TRBD1 as D (5 bases). V was clipped by 5 bases and J by 3 bases, with 7 bases between them. Germline V gene sequence: CDR1 SQVTM, CDR2 ANQGSEA. The CDR3 totals 11 residues. CDR3 DNA sequence: TGCAGCGTTTCGGGGGACACTGAAGCTTTCTTT. Residues: CSVSGDTEAFF.

This chain joins TRBV7-3 and TRBJ1-4; D not certain. Germline V gene data show CDR1 as SGHTA and CDR2 as FQGTGA. This CDR3 has 18 amino acids. V lost 5 bases to trimming and J lost 5 bases, with 24 bases between them. CDR3 residues: CASSPSKWATSPNEKLFF. The CDR3 region has the DNA TGTGCCAGCAGCCCGTCTAAGTGGGCGACAAGCCCCAATGAAAAACTGTTTTTT.

This clone was seen more than once but under ten times. Other DNA sequences within the sample encode an identical CDR3. The chain combines TRBV6-1 with TRBJ1-5; 8 positions match TRBD1. CDR1 MNHNS and CDR2 SASEGT come from the germline V gene. The CDR3 totals 14 residues. The V and J ends lost 4 bases and 2 bases, in that order; junction bases with no gene match: 1. The CDR3 reads CASSGGQGNQPQHF. The CDR3, as DNA: TGTGCCAGCAGTGGGGGACAGGGCAATCAGCCCCAGCATTTT.

This clone was counted between two and nine times. This rearrangement joins TRBV2 to TRBJ1-1, with 9 bases lining up with TRBD1. Germline assignment: CDR1 SNHLY and CDR2 FYNNEI. This CDR3 has 16 amino acids. The V and J ends lost 6 bases and 7 bases, in that order; junction bases with no gene match: 15. CDR3 sequence (DNA): TGTGCCAGCAGATTGGGACAGGGTCATCCGCAGGGTGAAGCTTTCTTT. This encodes CASRLGQGHPQGEAFF.

This sequence joins TRBV2 and TRBJ1-2; the match to TRBD1 covers 7 bases. The CDR3 covers 12 residues. The junction had 2 bases not matched to a gene; V was cut back by 2 bases and J by 8 bases. Germline V lookup: CDR1 SNHLY, CDR2 FYNNEI. The chain's CDR3 is CASSETGVGYTF. CDR3 nucleotide sequence: TGTGCCAGCAGTGAAACAGGGGTGGGCTACACCTTC.

V gene TRBV7-2 combines with J gene TRBJ1-5, with D unresolved. V lost 1 base and J 5 bases, leaving 12 bases between the germline ends. CDR3 length: 15 amino acids. Germline CDR1 and CDR2: SGHTA and FQGNSA. This chain's CDR3 is CASSLVAGGDQPQHF. The DNA of the CDR3 is TGTGCCAGCAGCTTAGTAGCCGGCGGTGATCAGCCCCAGCATTTT.

In its sample, this clone was seen a few times. The chain couples TRBV7-2 to TRBJ2-3, with 8 nucleotides matching TRBD1. V shed 5 bases and J 1 base; nucleotides not matched to a gene: 5. This CDR3 spans 15 amino acids. Germline V CDR1 and CDR2: SGHTA, FQGNSA. The chain's CDR3 is CASSPTGAGTDTQYF. The CDR3 nucleotides read TGTGCCAGCAGCCCGACAGGGGCGGGCACAGATACGCAGTATTTT. The whole variable domain, filled in from reference TRBV7-2 and TRBJ2-3, reads GAGVSQSPSNKVTEKGKDVELRCDPISGHTALYWYRQSLGQGLEFLIYFQGNSAPDKSGLPSDRFSAERTGGSVSTLTIQRTQQEDSAVYLCASSPTGAGTDTQYFGPGTRLTVL.

CDR3 region: CASKLQGYEQYF. DNA of the CDR3: TGTGCCAGCAAACTCCAGGGTTACGAGCAGTACTTC. The chain couples TRBV2 to TRBJ2-7, with D tentatively TRBD1 (5 bases). Germline CDR1 is SNHLY and CDR2 is FYNNEI. V lost 7 bases, J lost 4 bases, and 11 bases lay in between. The CDR3 sequence is 12 residues long. Variable domain in full (rest from reference TRBV2 and TRBJ2-7): EPEVTQTPSHQVTQMGQEVILRCVPISNHLYFYWYRQILGQKVEFLVSFYNNEISEKSEIFDDQFSVERPDGSNFTLKIRSTKLEDSAMYFCASKLQGYEQYFGPGTRLTVT.

V and J are TRBV7-3 and TRBJ2-7; a possible D gene is TRBD2 (6 bases). The CDR3 sequence is 14 residues long. Trimming pared 3 bases from V and 4 bases from J, leaving 13 bases between. Germline CDR1 is SGHTA and CDR2 is FQGTGA. CDR3 in DNA: TGTGCCAGCAGCTTGAAGGCGGGACCATACGAGCAGTACTTC. Amino acids: CASSLKAGPYEQYF.

The V gene is TRBV6-1, the J gene TRBJ1-1, with D perhaps matching TRBD1 (5 bases). The CDR3 runs 14 residues. Per germline, CDR1 MNHNS and CDR2 SASEGT. The ends were cut back, 7 bases at V and 5 bases at J, with 17 bases in the middle. The CDR3 DNA reads TGTGCCAGCACCTTCGGCGGGGGTGCAACTGAAGCTTTCTTT. Translated, it gives CASTFGGGATEAFF.

The chain combines TRBV7-3 with TRBJ2-3, with 13 nucleotides matching TRBD2. Germline trimming cut 6 bases from V and 1 base from J; bases unmatched to any gene: 4. Germline V lookup: CDR1 SGHTA, CDR2 FQGTGA. CDR3 length: 16 amino acids. The CDR3, as DNA: TGTGCCAGCAGGTCTGGACTAGCGGGGGGCACAGATACGCAGTATTTT. It specifies CASRSGLAGGTDTQYF.

CDR3 loop: CASSPEGFETQYF. CDR3 in DNA: TGTGCCAGTAGTCCGGAGGGTTTCGAGACCCAGTACTTC. The J gene is TRBJ2-5, the V gene TRBV19; D perhaps matches TRBD2 (6 bases). The CDR3 consists of 13 residues. Germline-derived CDR1 and CDR2 are LNHDA and SQIVND (reference sequence). Trimming stripped 5 bases from V and 5 bases from J, with 12 bases between. The full variable domain, completed using reference TRBV19 and TRBJ2-5, is DGGITQSPKYLFRKEGQNVTLSCEQNLNHDAMYWYRQDPGQGLRLIYYSQIVNDFQKGDIAEGYSVSREKKESFPLTVTSAQKNPTAFYLCASSPEGFETQYFGPGTRLLVL.

The rearrangement joins TRBV27 to TRBJ1-2, with 7 positions matching TRBD1. Germline V gives CDR1 MNHEY, CDR2 SMNVEV (reference sequence). V dropped 3 bases and J dropped 3; count of bases not matched to a gene: 4. CDR3 length: 14 residues. The CDR3 here is CASSFRTGDYGYTF. CDR3 sequence (DNA): TGTGCCAGCAGTTTCCGGACAGGAGACTATGGCTACACCTTC.

The chain couples TRBV30 to TRBJ1-5; D gene uncertain. The CDR3 is 15 amino acids. From germline, CDR1 is GTSNPN and CDR2 SVGIG (reference sequence). V was pared by 0 bases and J by 2 bases, with 11 bases between. CDR3 residues: CAWSVQLGGNQPQHF. CDR3 sequence (DNA): TGTGCCTGGAGTGTACAGTTGGGAGGCAATCAGCCCCAGCATTTT.